These 24 T cell receptor beta chains were sequenced from one sample in a study of beta chain features in type 1 diabetes. Study results and caveats: Across all four CD4+ subsets, people with type 1 diabetes showed modestly shorter TCRB CDR3s.

Every isolated RNA sample was fully reverse transcribed, so sequencing captured expressed TCRB transcripts. Data came from immunoSEQ multiplex PCR; TCRdb stores just in-frame clones and leaves some out. The sample consists of 550,000 to 850,000 clones, 10% to 15% of them appearing once. Their antigens are not known. Sequencing used naive CD4+ T cells from blood. The receptors derive from a man younger than 30 with type 1 diabetes.

The chain is built from TRBV7-9 and TRBJ1-2, with D unclear. This CDR3 contains 13 residues. Germline values: CDR1 SEHNR, CDR2 FQNEAQ (reference sequence). V was trimmed by 1 base and J by 6 bases, leaving 9 bases between them. The CDR3 reads CASSLDPHHGYTF. The CDR3 region has the DNA TGTGCCAGCAGCTTAGACCCTCATCATGGCTACACCTTC.

The chain carries TRBV19 and TRBJ1-1; a possible D gene is TRBD1 (6 bases). The germline V gene has CDR1 LNHDA and CDR2 SQIVND (reference sequence). Trimming shortened V by 4 bases and J by 1 base, and 10 bases separated the two germline ends. The length of the CDR3 is 14 residues. The CDR3 DNA follows: TGTGCCAGTAGTACCGGGACAAAGAACACTGAAGCTTTCTTT. It encodes CASSTGTKNTEAFF.

V gene TRBV19 combines with J gene TRBJ1-5; perhaps TRBD1 as D (6 bases). Trimming left V 5 bases short and J 6 bases short, with 14 bases between. The length of the CDR3 is 14 residues. Germline loops: CDR1 LNHDA, CDR2 SQIVND (reference sequence). Here the CDR3 DNA reads TGTGCCAGTAGTCCCCAACAGGGAAGTCAGCCCCAGCATTTT. Protein: CASSPQQGSQPQHF. The variable domain in full, completed from reference TRBV19 and TRBJ1-5, reads DGGITQSPKYLFRKEGQNVTLSCEQNLNHDAMYWYRQDPGQGLRLIYYSQIVNDFQKGDIAEGYSVSREKKESFPLTVTSAQKNPTAFYLCASSPQQGSQPQHFGDGTRLSIL.

The J gene is TRBJ1-6, the V gene TRBV7-6, with 8 positions matching TRBD1. The CDR3 runs to 14 residues. Germline V gene lookup returns CDR1 SGHVS and CDR2 FNYEAQ. V dropped 5 bases and J dropped 9; count of bases not matched to a gene: 6. Written as DNA, the CDR3 is TGTGCCAGCAGCCCCGACAGGGGATCTTCACCCCTCCACTTT. It encodes CASSPDRGSSPLHF.

This clone has just a few counts. V usage is TRBV19 and J usage is TRBJ1-5, with 10 bases matching TRBD1. CDR1 and CDR2 from the germline V gene are LNHDA and SQIVND (reference sequence). This CDR3 comprises 16 residues. Germline trimming cut 5 bases from V and 2 bases from J; bases unmatched to any gene: 6. The CDR3 region is CASSAPGTGGNQPQHF. The CDR3 DNA reads as TGTGCCAGTAGTGCCCCCGGGACAGGGGGCAATCAGCCCCAGCATTTT. Together with reference TRBV19 and TRBJ1-5, the CDR3 gives the full variable domain: DGGITQSPKYLFRKEGQNVTLSCEQNLNHDAMYWYRQDPGQGLRLIYYSQIVNDFQKGDIAEGYSVSREKKESFPLTVTSAQKNPTAFYLCASSAPGTGGNQPQHFGDGTRLSIL.

This clone occurred a few times. The chain uses TRBV6-1 and TRBJ2-1; the match to TRBD1 covers 8 bases. The CDR3 contains 14 residues. The V segment lost 6 bases and the J segment 7 bases; nucleotides outside the gene matches: 8. Germline lookup yields CDR1 MNHNS and CDR2 SASEGT. The CDR3: CASSPTGALNEQFF. The CDR3, as DNA: TGTGCCAGCAGCCCGACAGGGGCCCTGAATGAGCAGTTCTTC.

There are a few counts of this clone. The chain couples TRBV5-1 to TRBJ2-7, with 9 nucleotides matching TRBD1. This CDR3 is built from 15 residues. CDR1 and CDR2 (germline): SGHRS, YFSETQ. The V and J ends lost 2 bases and 3 bases, in that order; junction bases with no gene match: 6. CDR3: CASSFWTGEIYEQYF. In DNA, the CDR3 is TGCGCCAGCAGCTTTTGGACAGGGGAGATCTACGAGCAGTACTTC.

This clone was counted only a few times. The chain couples TRBV10-2 to TRBJ2-7, with D uncertain. The CDR3 length is 12 residues. The germline V gene has CDR1 WSHSY and CDR2 SAAADI. Trimming took 1 base from V and 11 from J, leaving 12 bases between them. The CDR3 DNA reads as TGCGCCAGCAGTGAGTTCGACGCCCGGGAGTACTTC. It specifies CASSEFDAREYF.

This clone was seen more than once but under ten times. V is TRBV7-6 and J is TRBJ2-5; maybe TRBD2 (5 bases). Germline assignment: CDR1 SGHVS and CDR2 FNYEAQ. The CDR3 has 15 amino acids. The V end was cut by 1 base, the J end by 5 bases, with 14 bases between. The CDR3 protein is CASSLVTVSGETQYF. In nucleotides, the CDR3 is TGTGCCAGCAGCTTAGTAACGGTTTCGGGGGAGACCCAGTACTTC.

The chain is built from TRBV7-9 and TRBJ2-4; D is ambiguous. Germline CDR1 and CDR2: SEHNR and FQNEAQ (reference sequence). V lost 5 bases and J 1 base, leaving 15 bases between the germline ends. The CDR3 has 16 residues. The CDR3 DNA is TGTGCCAGCAGCCCCTCCGTAGGAACGGCCAAAAACATTCAGTACTTC. Encoded protein: CASSPSVGTAKNIQYF. The full variable domain, rest sourced from reference TRBV7-9 and TRBJ2-4, is DTGVSQNPRHKITKRGQNVTFRCDPISEHNRLYWYRQTLGQGPEFLTYFQNEAQLEKSRLLSDRFSAERPKGSFSTLEIQRTEQGDSAMYLCASSPSVGTAKNIQYFGAGTRLSVL.

Written as DNA, the CDR3 is TGTGCCAGCAGAACAGGGGGCCGCTACGAGCAGTACTTC. Residues: CASRTGGRYEQYF. The chain is built from TRBV28 and TRBJ2-5; 9 bases are a match to TRBD1. With the DNA end fitting TRBJ2-7 better, the J assignment may be wrong. Germline V gene sequence: CDR1 MDHEN, CDR2 SYDVKM. The length of the CDR3 is 13 residues.

This rearrangement joins TRBV7-9 to TRBJ1-1; D is ambiguous. The germline V and J ends were trimmed by 1 base and 1 base, with 7 bases remaining between them. The CDR3 has 14 amino acids. In germline, CDR1 is SEHNR, CDR2 FQNEAQ (reference sequence). The CDR3 bases are TGTGCCAGCAGCTTAGATTCGGGGAACACTGAAGCTTTCTTT. Amino acids: CASSLDSGNTEAFF. The complete variable domain, with remaining parts taken from reference TRBV7-9 and TRBJ1-1, reads DTGVSQNPRHKITKRGQNVTFRCDPISEHNRLYWYRQTLGQGPEFLTYFQNEAQLEKSRLLSDRFSAERPKGSFSTLEIQRTEQGDSAMYLCASSLDSGNTEAFFGQGTRLTVV.

This clone has more than one count but fewer than ten. The chain recombines TRBV4-1 with TRBJ2-1, with D perhaps matching TRBD1 (6 bases). CDR3 length equals 19 residues. Trimming removed 5 bases from V and 2 bases from J, with 25 bases in between. Germline CDR1 is MGHRA and CDR2 is YSYEKL. CDR3 sequence reads: CASSAPPSDSLSPYNEQFF. The CDR3 DNA sequence: TGCGCCAGCAGCGCCCCCCCGTCGGACAGCCTTTCTCCCTACAATGAGCAGTTCTTC.

This clone occurred a few times. This chain joins TRBV19 and TRBJ1-5; weak D call: TRBD1 (5 bases). CDR1 and CDR2 (germline): LNHDA, SQIVND (reference sequence). V dropped 4 bases and J dropped 6 bases, with 10 bases sitting between them. The CDR3 is made up of 13 amino acids. The CDR3 loop is CASSTGDGQPQHF. The CDR3 nucleotides read TGTGCCAGTAGTACCGGGGACGGTCAGCCCCAGCATTTT.

This clone was seen a handful of times. This CDR3 is also generated by other DNA sequences in the sample. This chain joins TRBV18 and TRBJ2-3; 8 bases agree with TRBD2. Germline loops: CDR1 KGHSH, CDR2 LQKENI. This CDR3 has 15 residues. J was trimmed by 3 bases and V by 1 base; bases with no gene match: 3. CDR3 nucleotides: TGTGCCAGCTCACCACAGCGGGGGTCGACAGATACGCAGTATTTT. This sequence encodes CASSPQRGSTDTQYF.

This sequence joins TRBV4-2 and TRBJ2-7; 7 nucleotides line up with TRBD1. V shed 1 base and J 4 bases; nucleotides not matched to a gene: 10. CDR3 length: 16 residues. The V gene's germline CDR1 is LGHNA and CDR2 YNFKEQ. The CDR3, as DNA: TGTGCCAGCAGCCAAGTTTCCGGGACAGCACCTTACGAGCAGTACTTC. Translation gives CASSQVSGTAPYEQYF.

The rearrangement uses TRBV5-1 and TRBJ2-4, with D perhaps TRBD1 (5 bases). The CDR3 contains 19 residues. V lost 4 bases and J 0 bases, leaving 23 bases between the germline ends. Germline V gene sequence: CDR1 SGHRS, CDR2 YFSETQ. CDR3 sequence reads: CASSEDVGRPFLAKNIQYF. In DNA form, the CDR3 reads TGCGCCAGCAGCGAGGATGTGGGGCGGCCCTTCTTAGCCAAAAACATTCAGTACTTC.

The J gene is TRBJ1-3, the V gene TRBV6-6; possibly TRBD1 for D (6 bases). Germline-derived CDR1 and CDR2 are MNHNY and SVGAGI (reference sequence). V shed 5 bases and J shed 3 bases, with 11 bases lying between them. The CDR3 sequence is 14 residues long. The CDR3 spells CASSTTGLGNTIYF. For the CDR3, the DNA is TGTGCCAGCAGTACCACAGGGCTTGGAAACACCATATATTTT.

This clone occurred a few times. This chain connects TRBV2 to TRBJ1-2; D might be TRBD1 (5 bases). Looked up from germline, CDR1 is SNHLY and CDR2 is FYNNEI. The CDR3 runs to 16 residues. The V end lost 6 bases, the J end lost 4 bases, and 21 bases lay between the germline ends. DNA for the CDR3: TGTGCCAGCAGAGGGCAGGGACGTCGGGGATTCTATGGCTACACCTTC. It yields the protein CASRGQGRRGFYGYTF.

J is TRBJ2-7 and V is TRBV30; possible D gene TRBD2, 5 bases. Germline V lookup: CDR1 GTSNPN, CDR2 SVGIG (reference sequence). Trimming removed 0 bases from V and 6 bases from J, with 15 bases in between. This CDR3 spans 14 amino acids. This CDR3 reads CAWSVRGVSGEQYF. Here the CDR3 DNA reads TGTGCCTGGAGTGTACGAGGAGTGAGCGGCGAGCAGTACTTC.

V and J are TRBV18 and TRBJ2-2; D uncertain. Germline loops: CDR1 KGHSH, CDR2 LQKENI. V lost 1 base to trimming and J lost 4 bases, with 10 bases between them. The CDR3 extends over 15 amino acids. DNA of the CDR3: TGTGCCAGCTCACCACGAACTGAGTTCACCGGGGAGCTGTTTTTT. This translates into CASSPRTEFTGELFF.

This clone occurred a few times. V is TRBV7-9 and J is TRBJ2-2, with a tentative D call TRBD1 (6 bases). This CDR3 is 17 amino acids long. The germline CDR1 and CDR2 sequences are SEHNR and FQNEAQ (reference sequence). The V end lost 5 bases, the J end lost 5 bases, and 21 bases lay between the germline ends. As DNA, the CDR3 is TGTGCCAGCAGCCGGGCCCTTACAGGGACGGATACCGGGGAGCTGTTTTTT. Its protein is CASSRALTGTDTGELFF.

J is TRBJ1-2 and V is TRBV5-1, with 7 bases aligning to TRBD1. CDR1 is SGHRS, CDR2 YFSETQ, per germline. Trimming took 0 bases from V and 6 from J; bases not matched to a gene: 8. The CDR3 is 15 amino acids. Here the CDR3 reads CASSLGATGNNGYTF. DNA of the CDR3: TGCGCCAGCAGCTTGGGGGCGACAGGGAATAATGGCTACACCTTC.

In its sample, this clone was seen a few times. The V call is TRBV6-8, the J call TRBJ1-3; D is uncertain. V lost 3 bases, J lost 1 base, and 7 bases lay in between. The CDR3 loop spans 14 amino acids. The V gene's germline CDR1 is MNHGY and CDR2 SAAAGT. The CDR3 DNA reads as TGTGCCAGCAGTTATCGGGGTTCTGGAAACACCATATATTTT. It yields the protein CASSYRGSGNTIYF.